The 12 T cell receptor beta chains listed next were all sequenced from one sample in a study of blood T cells in healthy people across ages. Alongside a J-beta primer mix, a sample-barcoded 5' primer served in a second PCR lasting about 7 to 12 cycles. One entry per CDR3 protein results from TCRdb running MiXCR on the 5' RACE reads. The repertoire holds some 760,000 distinct CDR3 sequences, roughly 25% seen once, with more than 7.5% in the top ten. These data were also reused for a study on T cells of mothers and their children.

The sequenced sample was blood. Every receptor here comes from a boy between 10 and 17 years old in good health.

This clonotype showed up just once. The chain is built from TRBV2 and TRBJ2-7; 15 nucleotides agree with TRBD2. The J call is uncertain, as TRBJ2-1 better fits the DNA end. Germline V lookup: CDR1 SNHLY, CDR2 FYNNEI. This CDR3 comprises 17 residues. The CDR3 here is CASSGTSGRADYNEQFF. CDR3 coding DNA: TGTGCCAGCAGTGGGACTAGCGGGAGGGCCGACTACAATGAGCAGTTCTTC.

The table lists this clonotype with a few counts. The CDR3 region is CASSHGTGSPSYEQYF. CDR3 bases: TGCGCCAGCAGCCACGGGACAGGGTCCCCCTCCTACGAGCAGTACTTC. This chain connects TRBV5-1 to TRBJ2-5, with 9 bases identical to TRBD1. The end of the DNA aligns better with TRBJ2-7, so the J call may be wrong. This CDR3 has 16 residues. Germline CDR1 and CDR2: SGHRS and YFSETQ.

The chain is built from TRBV11-2 and TRBJ2-3; unclear D gene. Germline CDR1 is SGHAT and CDR2 is FQNNGV. This CDR3 contains 15 residues. V was shortened by 6 bases and J by 0 bases, with 13 bases between the two germline ends. The CDR3: CASRLTGTSTDTQYF. In DNA form, the CDR3 reads TGTGCCAGCAGGTTGACTGGTACTAGCACAGATACGCAGTATTTT.

This chain joins TRBV7-2 and TRBJ1-2; 7 positions agree with TRBD1. Losses at the gene ends were 5 bases for V and 5 bases for J; bases not matched to a gene: 8. The V gene's germline CDR1 is SGHTA and CDR2 FQGNSA. The CDR3 has 14 amino acids. The CDR3 DNA sequence: TGTGCCAGCAGCCGCGGGCAGGGGGTTTATGGCTACACCTTC. Translated: CASSRGQGVYGYTF.

The CDR3 DNA follows: TGCAGTGCTAGCGGGACAGGGTACCAGCCCCAGCATTTT. Residues: CSASGTGYQPQHF. This chain uses TRBV20-1 with TRBJ1-5; the match to TRBD1 covers 9 bases. CDR3 length: 13 amino acids. Germline CDR1 is DFQATT and CDR2 is SNEGSKA (reference sequence). V dropped 3 bases and J dropped 7; count of bases not matched to a gene: 4.

This clonotype was counted between two and nine times. The J gene is TRBJ2-1, the V gene TRBV6-5; TRBD2 matches 9 bases. Per the germline V gene, CDR1 is MNHEY and CDR2 is SVGAGI. Germline trimming cut 2 bases from V and 7 bases from J; bases unmatched to any gene: 6. The CDR3 has 15 amino acids. This CDR3 is CASSYGTSLLNEQFF. CDR3 bases: TGTGCCAGCAGTTACGGGACTAGCCTATTAAATGAGCAGTTCTTC.

This clonotype was seen repeatedly, ten times or more. This chain links TRBV9 with TRBJ2-5; D is ambiguous. The V gene's germline CDR1 is SGDLS and CDR2 YYNGEE. Trimming left V 0 bases short and J 2 bases short, with 5 bases between. This CDR3 has 13 amino acids. CDR3 nucleotide sequence: TGTGCCAGCAGCGTAGGCCTACAAGAGACCCAGTACTTC. As protein: CASSVGLQETQYF.

This clonotype was counted only a few times. The gene calls are TRBV12-3 or TRBV12-4 and TRBJ1-4, with a weak D call TRBD1 (5 bases). CDR3 size: 14 residues. V lost 6 bases and J 7 bases, leaving 15 bases between the germline ends. CDR3 sequence reads: CASRRGAGGEKLFF. The CDR3 DNA reads TGTGCCAGCAGGAGGGGAGCCGGGGGTGAAAAACTGTTTTTT.

The rearrangement joins TRBV4-3 to TRBJ1-5; D is uncertain. Trimming removed 4 bases from V and 5 bases from J, with 9 bases in between. The CDR3 totals 13 residues. Germline V gene lookup returns CDR1 LGHNA and CDR2 YSLEER. The CDR3 nucleotides are TGCGCCAGCAGCCGTGGAGTAGATCAGCCCCAGCATTTT. Translated, it gives CASSRGVDQPQHF.

CDR3 bases: TGCAGCGTTCTACAGGTTATAGATACGCAGTATTTT. Translation: CSVLQVIDTQYF. V and J are TRBV29-1 and TRBJ2-3; D may be TRBD1 (5 bases). Trimming left V 5 bases short and J 5 bases short, with 11 bases between. This CDR3 contains 12 residues. From germline, CDR1 is SQVTM and CDR2 ANQGSEA.

The chain has TRBV11-2 and TRBJ1-1; D is uncertain. V was shortened by 1 base and J by 3 bases, with 9 bases between the two germline ends. Per germline, CDR1 SGHAT and CDR2 FQNNGV. CDR3 length: 14 amino acids. The CDR3 DNA reads as TGTGCCAGCAGCTTAGCCGCGGGGTACACTGAAGCTTTCTTT. This sequence encodes CASSLAAGYTEAFF. The whole variable domain, remainder taken from reference TRBV11-2 and TRBJ1-1, is EAGVAQSPRYKIIEKRQSVAFWCNPISGHATLYWYQQILGQGPKLLIQFQNNGVVDDSQLPKDRFSAERLKGVDSTLKIQPAKLEDSAVYLCASSLAAGYTEAFFGQGTRLTVV.

This clonotype was observed a handful of times. The rearrangement joins TRBV24-1 to TRBJ2-1; TRBD1 matches at 7 bases. The CDR3 is made up of 13 amino acids. V dropped 2 bases and J dropped 9; count of bases not matched to a gene: 3. Germline CDR1 KGHDR, CDR2 SFDVKD. CDR3 nucleotide sequence: TGTGCCACCAGTGATTCAGGGGGTTTTGAGCAGTTCTTC. This sequence encodes CATSDSGGFEQFF.